The 17 T cell receptor beta chains presented below share a single source sample, sequenced in a study of blood T cell repertoires in COVID-19. Sequenced by immunoSEQ multiplex PCR; TCRdb stores in-frame clones only, minus some. This repertoire shows about 330,000 clones, about 87% found once; its top ten account for just over 9.5%. What was sequenced was peripheral blood. Receptors originate from a man aged 25 to 40 with COVID-19, enrolled during active disease.

This clone was counted at least ten times. This chain uses TRBV7-9 with TRBJ1-5; 7 bases are shared with TRBD1. Germline trimming cut 3 bases from V and 7 bases from J; bases unmatched to any gene: 9. The CDR3 runs 15 residues. Germline V gives CDR1 SEHNR, CDR2 FQNEAQ (reference sequence). The CDR3 spells CASSLTGSTGQPQHF. The CDR3 DNA follows: TGTGCCAGCAGCTTGACAGGGTCGACGGGACAGCCCCAGCATTTT.

The chain has TRBV4-3 and TRBJ1-4; the D gene is possibly TRBD1 (5 bases). From germline, CDR1 is LGHNA and CDR2 YSLEER. Trimming took 0 bases from V and 4 from J, leaving 18 bases between them. The CDR3 covers 18 residues. This CDR3 reads CASSQDLRRGRSNEKLFF. DNA of the CDR3: TGCGCCAGCAGCCAAGATTTAAGGCGGGGCAGGAGTAATGAAAAACTGTTTTTT.

The chain combines TRBV18 with TRBJ1-1; no reliable D call. The CDR3 totals 14 residues. From germline, CDR1 is KGHSH and CDR2 LQKENI. With 6 bases removed from V and 1 base from J, the gap between germline ends came to 12 bases. The CDR3 loop is CASSPRETNTEAFF. The CDR3 nucleotides read TGTGCCAGCTCCCCCCGGGAGACGAACACTGAAGCTTTCTTT.

This chain uses TRBV27 with TRBJ2-1; D might be TRBD2 (5 bases). The CDR3 has 19 residues. Trimming left V 5 bases short and J 0 bases short, with 23 bases between. Germline-derived CDR1 and CDR2 are MNHEY and SMNVEV (reference sequence). The CDR3 here is CASSKTTPVELSSYNEQFF. DNA for the CDR3: TGTGCCAGCAGTAAGACTACGCCAGTGGAATTAAGCTCCTACAATGAGCAGTTCTTC.

The gene calls are TRBV6-2 or TRBV6-3 and TRBJ1-1; tentatively, D is TRBD1 (5 bases). CDR1 and CDR2 from the germline V gene are MNHEY and SVGEGT. V lost 6 bases and J lost 4, with 15 bases in between. The CDR3 runs to 14 residues. The CDR3 sequence: CASSLAGKGTEAFF. The CDR3 DNA is TGTGCCAGCAGCCTGGCAGGGAAGGGCACTGAAGCTTTCTTT.

This chain connects TRBV4-1 to TRBJ2-3; tentatively, D is TRBD1 (6 bases). This CDR3 comprises 13 residues. Trimming cost V 8 bases and J 2 bases, with 11 bases left between them. Germline V gene sequence: CDR1 MGHRA, CDR2 YSYEKL. The CDR3, as DNA: TGCGCCAGCCGGGACACGGACACAGATACGCAGTATTTT. Protein: CASRDTDTDTQYF.

A single count supports this clone. The rearrangement links TRBV5-6 to TRBJ2-1; tentative D call: TRBD1 (6 bases). Germline V gene data show CDR1 as SGHDT and CDR2 as YYEEEE. V was cut by 0 bases and J by 3 bases, with 10 bases left in between. The length of the CDR3 is 15 residues. This CDR3 is CASSLGQDDYNEQFF. The CDR3, as DNA: TGTGCCAGCAGCTTGGGACAGGATGACTACAATGAGCAGTTCTTC.

The chain employs TRBV19 and TRBJ1-2; D is ambiguous. V lost 3 bases and J lost 7, with 18 bases in between. The CDR3 is made up of 15 amino acids. Germline loops: CDR1 LNHDA, CDR2 SQIVND (reference sequence). The DNA of the CDR3 is TGTGCCAGTAGTATCAGGAGGGTTCCTGAGGGTGGCTACACCTTC. This translates into CASSIRRVPEGGYTF.

The chain joins TRBV29-1 to TRBJ2-5; a weak D match, TRBD1 (6 bases). The length of the CDR3 is 16 residues. V was pared by 6 bases and J by 0 bases, with 20 bases between. From germline, CDR1 is SQVTM and CDR2 ANQGSEA. The CDR3 DNA is TGCAGCGTGGGACGTTTACAGGGCTGGTACCAAGAGACCCAGTACTTC. Translating it yields CSVGRLQGWYQETQYF.

This chain connects TRBV11-3 to TRBJ2-3; unclear D gene. The V end was cut by 1 base, the J end by 1 base, with 9 bases between. Germline V gene lookup returns CDR1 SGHNT and CDR2 YENEEA. The CDR3 spans 15 residues. The CDR3 sequence: CASSLGLPGTDTQYF. CDR3 DNA sequence: TGTGCCAGCAGCTTAGGTTTGCCGGGCACAGATACGCAGTATTTT.

The V gene is TRBV29-1, the J gene TRBJ2-7; TRBD2 matches 7 bases. This CDR3 has 16 amino acids. Germline lookup yields CDR1 SQVTM and CDR2 ANQGSEA. J gave up 0 bases and V 1 base, and 9 bases lay outside the gene matches. CDR3 amino acids: CSVEGGREGSSYEQYF. The CDR3 DNA follows: TGCAGCGTTGAAGGGGGCAGGGAGGGGAGCTCCTACGAGCAGTACTTC.

The chain combines TRBV20-1 with TRBJ1-5; D unresolved. The V end was cut by 3 bases, the J end by 5 bases, with 8 bases between. Germline CDR1 and CDR2: DFQATT and SNEGSKA (reference sequence). The CDR3 extends over 12 amino acids. This CDR3 is CSASQEDQPQHF. CDR3 bases: TGCAGTGCTAGTCAGGAAGATCAGCCCCAGCATTTT.

This clone was seen only once. The CDR3 here is CACNPSDRVNYGYTF. The CDR3 DNA is TGTGCCTGCAACCCCTCCGACAGGGTAAACTATGGCTACACCTTC. The chain joins TRBV6-5 to TRBJ1-2; the match to TRBD1 covers 7 bases. Germline V gives CDR1 MNHEY, CDR2 SVGAGI. The J segment lost 2 bases and the V segment lost 11 bases, leaving 14 bases of the junction unmatched. The CDR3 covers 15 residues.

The V call is TRBV13, the J call TRBJ1-1, with 9 bases lining up with TRBD1. The V gene's germline CDR1 is PRHDT and CDR2 FYEKMQ (reference sequence). The length of the CDR3 is 14 residues. Trimming at V came to 4 bases and at J to 4 bases, leaving 4 bases not matched to a gene. The CDR3 loop reads CASSWGQGGTEAFF. The DNA of the CDR3 is TGTGCCAGCAGCTGGGGACAGGGAGGCACTGAAGCTTTCTTT.

This clone came up a few times. The J gene is TRBJ1-5, the V gene TRBV3-1 (or the pseudogene TRBV3-2), with 8 bases matching TRBD1. Trimming removed 4 bases from V and 5 bases from J; junction bases left unmatched: 4. Germline V gene lookup returns CDR1 LGHDT and CDR2 YNNKEL (reference sequence). The CDR3 covers 14 residues. The CDR3 bases are TGTGCCAGCAGCCGGACAGGGTTCGATCAGCCCCAGCATTTT. Its protein is CASSRTGFDQPQHF.

The gene calls are TRBV5-4 and TRBJ2-1; maybe TRBD1 (6 bases). Germline V gene lookup returns CDR1 SGHNT and CDR2 YYREEE (reference sequence). V lost 4 bases, J lost 6 bases, and 11 bases lay in between. The CDR3 length is 13 residues. The CDR3 protein is CASSNGQSNEQFF. The DNA of the CDR3 is TGTGCCAGCAGCAACGGACAGTCCAATGAGCAGTTCTTC.

V usage is TRBV15 and J usage is TRBJ1-3; 7 bases fit TRBD1. This CDR3 is built from 13 residues. CDR1 and CDR2 (germline): LNHNV, YYDKDF (reference sequence). V shed 3 bases, J shed 7 bases, and the junction held 3 bases outside the gene matches. CDR3 sequence: CATSRTGRNTIYF. The CDR3 DNA is TGTGCCACCAGCAGGACAGGGAGGAACACCATATATTTT. Together with reference TRBV15 and TRBJ1-3, the CDR3 gives the full variable domain: DAMVIQNPRYQVTQFGKPVTLSCSQTLNHNVMYWYQQKSSQAPKLLFHYYDKDFNNEADTPDNFQSRRPNTSFCFLDIRSPGLGDTAMYLCATSRTGRNTIYFGEGSWLTVV.